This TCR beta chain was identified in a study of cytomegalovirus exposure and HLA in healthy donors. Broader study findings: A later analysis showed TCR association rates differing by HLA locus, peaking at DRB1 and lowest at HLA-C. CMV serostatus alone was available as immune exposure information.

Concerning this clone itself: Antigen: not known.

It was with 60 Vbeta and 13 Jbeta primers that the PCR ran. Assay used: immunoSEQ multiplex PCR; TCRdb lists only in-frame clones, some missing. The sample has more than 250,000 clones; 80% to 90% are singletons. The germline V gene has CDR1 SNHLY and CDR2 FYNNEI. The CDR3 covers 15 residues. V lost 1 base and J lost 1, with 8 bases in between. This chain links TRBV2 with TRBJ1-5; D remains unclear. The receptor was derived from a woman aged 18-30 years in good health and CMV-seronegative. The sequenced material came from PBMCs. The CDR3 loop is CASSEGVESNQPQHF. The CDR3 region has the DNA TGTGCCAGCAGTGAAGGGGTGGAGAGCAATCAGCCCCAGCATTTT.